Included here is one TCR beta chain sequence, with context. Its specific antigen is unknown. A read error may produce the germline difference seen at one junction end. The sample comes from a study of shared clonotypes between healthy human individuals (TCRdb year 2020). Study-level background: Two women and a few men aged 18 to 49 years were included in the cohort. Per donor, three plates each were used for CD4 naive and CD4 memory, two for CD8 naive, and one for CD8 memory. To estimate repertoire size and how much clonotype sharing occurs between individuals, the study deeply sequenced the blood TCR repertoires of five healthy adults. Different laboratories and diverse techniques were used to prepare libraries and sequence TCR repertoires, to increase sequencing depth and limit assay-specific biases. Per donor, leukapheresis produced somewhere between about 0.9 and 9.5 billion PBMCs.

The donors were healthy, HIV-negative adults who had no recently reported acute infections or vaccinations. All donors were Caucasian adults living in Nashville, Tennessee, USA. CD8 memory samples consisted of magnetically selected CD45RO+ cells combined with CCR7-negative CD45RA+ effector memory (TemRA) cells. Blood was obtained by leukapheresis, after which PBMCs were separated by Ficoll-Histopaque density gradient centrifugation and cryopreserved in liquid nitrogen vapor phase. Analytical flow cytometry was used to check the purity and quantity of every magnetically sorted T cell population. From each sorted fraction, genomic DNA was isolated and quantified by UV absorbance on a Nanodrop 2000c. The paper as a whole reports these results and caveats: Estimated clonotype richness was generally larger for naive than for memory subsets. Across several donors, roughly 5% of naive CD4, approximately 3.5% of naive CD8, 2.3% of memory CD4, and under 0.45% of memory CD8 clonotypes were shared. Compared with non-shared clonotypes, the clonotypes found in all four sorted-subset donors had higher generation probabilities. Because the study included a small number of donors, the genetic and exposure-history diversity represented was limited. Sampling was restricted to blood, and TCR repertoires in tissues likely differ from the TCR repertoires found in blood. Incomplete sequencing was indicated by rarefaction of sorted-subset datasets, despite the large sequencing depth. Pairwise subsampling indicated that sequencing depth was expected to affect the degree of clonotype sharing among donors.

Using the deep immunoSEQ assay, multiplex PCR amplified TCR CDR3 regions from genomic DNA. Genomic DNA extracted from each cell subset was distributed evenly over all wells of several immunoSEQ 96-well plates, and each plate served as one replicate. For sorted subsets, about 200 ng genomic DNA, equal to 25,000 to 35,000 T cell genomes, was loaded into each replicate PCR. Purified libraries were quantified with a Qubit 3.0 fluorometer, sized on a Bioanalyzer 2100, and re-quantified with the KAPA Library Quantification kit. Every immunoSEQ 96-well plate was sequenced on a dedicated single-read 150-cycle Illumina NextSeq 550 flow cell. In the source study's methods: The immunoSEQ output contained only junctional sequences without quality scores, so filtering could not match that applied to full-length reads. To assign V/J genes and CDR3, sequences were annotated against IMGT germline references using PyIR, a Python wrapper for IgBLAST v1.9. Reads with weak V/J assignments (E-value above 1e-6), missing CDR3, stop codons, out-of-frame junctions, or ambiguous translated residues were removed. V3J clonotypes were defined as sequences sharing an identical inferred V gene, J gene, and CDR3 amino acid sequence. To compute the percentage overlap between repertoires, the number of shared unique clonotypes was divided by the size of the smaller repertoire. RTK rarefaction, the Chao1 estimator, and Recon v2.1 estimates of unobserved clonotypes were used to assess repertoire richness. OLGA was used to compute generation probabilities for all TCRbeta clonotypes that the gDNA method yielded from four donors. As stored in TCRdb, this immuneACCESS dataset retains in-frame rearrangements with V and J assigned. A fraction of the clones does not appear; measured against another copy, unresolved V genes explain less than half of the discrepancy, and the remainder lacks a known reason. The D gene and trimming were derived from the DNA, and the V and J assignments and clone size from that table. The sample contains about 330,000 clones, 87% of them found a single time. The ten largest make up under 20% of the sample.

Sequencing input: memory CD8+ T cells sorted from blood. The cell subset or site label, as the study defines it: CD45RO+ cells pooled with CCR7-negative TemRA cells. The origin of this receptor is a young man in good health.

The CDR3 protein: CASSLSPEGAYEQFF. The bases read TGTGCTAGCAGCTTATCACCGGAGGGGGCCTATGAGCAGTTCTTC. This chain joins TRBV7-7 to TRBJ2-1; the D gene is perhaps TRBD1, on 7 matching bases. The CDR3 sequence holds 15 residues, the cysteine and phenylalanine included. Here the CDR3 DNA is all that survives: 45 bases in frame from base 1. The germline V gene (reference sequence) yields SSHAT for CDR1 and FNYEAQ for CDR2.